This TCR beta chain appears in the sequencing data of a study of cytomegalovirus exposure and HLA in healthy donors. Study summary: Previous work identified roughly 120 million unique TCR beta sequences from around 170 million T cells.

A multiplex PCR was run with 60 Vbeta primers and 13 Jbeta primers. Assay used: immunoSEQ multiplex PCR; TCRdb lists only in-frame clones, some missing. The sample lists about 160,000 clones, around 83% occurring once. Regarding the study as a whole: In a later analysis, compared with equally common non-associated chains, HLA-associated beta chains were more expanded. A later analysis showed TCR association rates differing by HLA locus, peaking at DRB1 and lowest at HLA-C.

With regard to this clone: The antigen is unknown.

The CDR3 covers 16 residues. Germline assignment: CDR1 ENHRY and CDR2 SYGVKD. V shed 2 bases and J shed 0 bases, with 8 bases lying between them. Sequencing used PBMCs. This chain uses TRBV10-3 with TRBJ2-6, with D perhaps matching TRBD2 (5 bases). This TCR derives from a man aged 18 to 29 in good health and CMV-seropositive. The chain's CDR3 is CAISETRGSGANVLTF. For the CDR3, the DNA is TGTGCCATCAGTGAGACCCGGGGCTCTGGGGCCAACGTCCTGACTTTC.